The 26 T cell receptor beta chains reported below all come from one sample, sequenced in a study of Ad26.COV2.S vaccination and SARS-CoV-2 variants. Data came from immunoSEQ multiplex PCR; TCRdb stores just in-frame clones and leaves some out. The repertoire holds approximately 340,000 clones, with around 90% as singletons. Material: peripheral blood, obtained after recovery from COVID-19. All receptors come from a human donor who had recovered from COVID-19.

V is TRBV6-5 and J is TRBJ1-2; 10 nucleotides match TRBD1. The CDR3 runs to 15 residues. Germline V gene sequence: CDR1 MNHEY, CDR2 SVGAGI. J gave up 4 bases and V 0 bases, and 2 bases lay outside the gene matches. CDR3 sequence (DNA): TGTGCCAGCAGTTACTCTCGGACAGGGGGCTATGGCTACACCTTC. Translated: CASSYSRTGGYGYTF.

This chain uses TRBV25-1 with TRBJ1-2; the D gene is possibly TRBD1 (6 bases). The germline gives CDR1 MGHDK, CDR2 SYGVNS. The CDR3 contains 14 residues. V shed 6 bases and J shed 7 bases, with 18 bases lying between them. The CDR3 sequence is CASSPRDSRGGYTF. The CDR3, as DNA: TGTGCCAGCAGCCCCAGGGACTCCAGGGGTGGCTACACCTTC.

The chain joins TRBV5-3 to TRBJ1-6; a weak D match, TRBD1 (5 bases). TRBV5-3 is given ORF status, its function remaining uncertain. CDR3 length: 20 amino acids. The ends were cut back, 3 bases at V and 0 bases at J, with 22 bases in the middle. The CDR3 protein is CARSSTACVGGSSYNSPLHF. In nucleotides, the CDR3 is TGTGCCAGAAGCTCGACCGCGTGCGTTGGGGGAAGCTCCTATAATTCACCCCTCCACTTT.

This chain links TRBV11-2 with TRBJ1-4; no definite D call. V lost 1 base and J lost 0, with 9 bases in between. This CDR3 is built from 16 residues. Germline assignment: CDR1 SGHAT and CDR2 FQNNGV. In DNA form, the CDR3 reads TGTGCCAGCAGCTTAGCCGTTGCGGCAACTAATGAAAAACTGTTTTTT. It yields the protein CASSLAVAATNEKLFF.

This clone was detected only once. V gene TRBV9 combines with J gene TRBJ2-3, with D unclear. V gave up 5 bases and J gave up 1 base, with 17 bases separating them. This CDR3 has 16 amino acids. Germline CDR1 reads SGDLS; CDR2 reads YYNGEE. CDR3: CASRGPVDRGTDTQYF. CDR3 nucleotides: TGTGCCAGCAGAGGCCCTGTTGACCGAGGCACAGATACGCAGTATTTT.

The V call is TRBV19, the J call TRBJ1-1, with no clear D. The germline V gene has CDR1 LNHDA and CDR2 SQIVND (reference sequence). Trimming shortened V by 5 bases and J by 7 bases, and 14 bases separated the two germline ends. There are 13 residues in the CDR3. In nucleotides, the CDR3 is TGTGCCAGTAGTGTTGGACGGCCCCTTGAAGCTTTCTTT. Its protein is CASSVGRPLEAFF.

This chain uses TRBV5-1 with TRBJ2-5; 8 positions match TRBD2. The CDR3 spans 19 residues. From germline, CDR1 is SGHRS and CDR2 YFSETQ. J gave up 2 bases and V 0 bases, and 15 bases lay outside the gene matches. The DNA for the CDR3 is TGCGCCAGCAGCTTGGTCGAGGGGCCAGCGGGGGCCCCTCAAGAGACCCAGTACTTC. Protein sequence: CASSLVEGPAGAPQETQYF.

The chain joins TRBV2 to TRBJ2-5, with 8 bases matching TRBD2. The V segment lost 10 bases and the J segment 3 bases; nucleotides outside the gene matches: 10. This CDR3 region has 14 residues. The germline CDR1 and CDR2 sequences are SNHLY and FYNNEI. The CDR3 region is CATKMTSAKETQYF. The CDR3 nucleotides are TGTGCCACCAAGATGACTAGCGCAAAAGAGACCCAGTACTTC.

V is TRBV19 and J is TRBJ1-2; 7 positions agree with TRBD1. Germline V lookup: CDR1 LNHDA, CDR2 SQIVND (reference sequence). Unmatched junction bases numbered 12, after V lost 3 bases and J lost 2 bases. This CDR3 region has 17 residues. The CDR3 spells CASSITVGGTANYGYTF. CDR3 DNA sequence: TGTGCCAGTAGTATCACGGTCGGCGGGACAGCAAACTATGGCTACACCTTC.

V is TRBV3-1 (or the pseudogene TRBV3-2) and J is TRBJ2-3; TRBD2 aligns across 12 bases. Germline CDR1 is LGHDT and CDR2 is YNNKEL (reference sequence). This CDR3 has 20 amino acids. The ends lost 0 bases at V and 2 bases at J; junction bases unmatched: 12. The CDR3 reads CASSQEGGLAGGRVTDTQYF. The CDR3 nucleotides read TGTGCCAGCAGCCAAGAGGGAGGTCTAGCGGGGGGGCGAGTCACAGATACGCAGTATTTT.

The chain uses TRBV4-1 and TRBJ2-3; D ambiguous. The length of the CDR3 is 15 residues. Germline V CDR1 and CDR2: MGHRA, YSYEKL. Trimming removed 2 bases from V and 0 bases from J, with 9 bases in between. The CDR3 region is CASSQWSASTDTQYF. CDR3 DNA sequence: TGCGCCAGCAGCCAATGGTCGGCTAGCACAGATACGCAGTATTTT.

The rearrangement joins TRBV7-8 to TRBJ1-2; no clear D. The CDR3 length is 16 residues. V dropped 0 bases and J dropped 2 bases, with 13 bases sitting between them. Germline V gene sequence: CDR1 SGHVS, CDR2 FQNEAQ. The CDR3 spells CASSLALIGRNYGYTF. In DNA, the CDR3 is TGTGCCAGCAGCTTAGCGTTAATCGGCAGAAACTATGGCTACACCTTC.

J is TRBJ2-7 and V is TRBV2; maybe TRBD1 (5 bases). The CDR3 covers 14 residues. Germline loops: CDR1 SNHLY, CDR2 FYNNEI. Trimming removed 1 base at V and 3 bases at J, with 10 bases between. The CDR3 here is CASSEVGQGYEQYF. The CDR3 nucleotides are TGTGCCAGCAGTGAAGTGGGCCAGGGCTACGAGCAGTACTTC. The complete variable domain, with remaining parts taken from reference TRBV2 and TRBJ2-7, reads EPEVTQTPSHQVTQMGQEVILRCVPISNHLYFYWYRQILGQKVEFLVSFYNNEISEKSEIFDDQFSVERPDGSNFTLKIRSTKLEDSAMYFCASSEVGQGYEQYFGPGTRLTVT.

The chain couples TRBV3-1 (or the pseudogene TRBV3-2) to TRBJ1-4; D possibly corresponds to TRBD1 (5 bases). CDR3 length equals 15 residues. V was cut by 1 base and J by 8 bases, with 14 bases left in between. Germline CDR1 LGHDT, CDR2 YNNKEL (reference sequence). CDR3 DNA sequence: TGTGCCAGCAGCCAAGGGACAACCGGAGGGGAAAAACTGTTTTTT. Residues: CASSQGTTGGEKLFF.

The V call is TRBV6-5, the J call TRBJ2-5; 8 bases fit TRBD2. The ends lost 10 bases at V and 5 bases at J; junction bases unmatched: 6. Germline lookup yields CDR1 MNHEY and CDR2 SVGAGI. CDR3 size: 12 residues. The CDR3 nucleotides are TGTGCCACCGGGACTAGATGGGAGACCCAGTACTTC. Translating gives CATGTRWETQYF.

The gene calls are TRBV7-2 and TRBJ1-3; no definite D call. CDR1 is SGHTA and CDR2 is FQGNSA in the germline V gene. CDR3 length: 15 amino acids. V was pared by 4 bases and J by 2 bases, with 12 bases between. CDR3 in DNA: TGTGCCAGCAGCTCTAGTCCCGGGGCTGGAAACACCATATATTTT. Translating it yields CASSSSPGAGNTIYF.

CDR3 loop: CASSLELRGARNTEAFF. DNA of the CDR3: TGTGCCAGCAGCTTAGAACTAAGGGGCGCGAGGAACACTGAAGCTTTCTTT. The chain couples TRBV7-8 to TRBJ1-1; tentative D call: TRBD1 (5 bases). CDR3 length: 17 residues. Germline V lookup: CDR1 SGHVS, CDR2 FQNEAQ. Trimming cost V 1 base and J 1 base, with 16 bases left between them.

For the CDR3, the DNA is TGCGCCAGCAGCCAAGCGCAGGGACCGCACGAGCAGTACTTC. The encoded protein is CASSQAQGPHEQYF. V is TRBV4-3 and J is TRBJ2-7; D possibly matches TRBD1 or TRBD2 (5 bases each). This CDR3 is built from 14 residues. Trimming cost V 1 base and J 5 bases, with 12 bases left between them. CDR1 is LGHNA, CDR2 YSLEER, per germline.

This chain joins TRBV18 and TRBJ2-1; maybe TRBD1 (6 bases). The CDR3 sequence is 13 residues long. The germline V gene encodes CDR1 KGHSH and CDR2 LQKENI. V was cut by 6 bases and J by 5 bases, with 11 bases left in between. The CDR3 loop is CASSLNRDNEQFF. The DNA of the CDR3 is TGTGCCAGCTCCCTAAACAGGGACAATGAGCAGTTCTTC.

The chain couples TRBV6-5 to TRBJ2-7, with D possibly TRBD2 on 7 matching bases. The V gene's germline CDR1 is MNHEY and CDR2 SVGAGI. The CDR3 runs 15 residues. V was trimmed by 1 base and J by 4 bases, leaving 14 bases between them. CDR3 sequence reads: CASSYWGGVGYEQYF. The CDR3 DNA is TGTGCCAGCAGTTACTGGGGGGGCGTTGGTTACGAGCAGTACTTC.

This clone has only a few counts. The genes are TRBV14 and TRBJ2-1; D uncertain. V lost 1 base and J lost 4, with 8 bases in between. Germline CDR1 reads SGHDN; CDR2 reads FVKESK. The CDR3 spans 14 residues. In nucleotides, the CDR3 is TGTGCCAGCAGCCAAGGAATGGGATACAATGAGCAGTTCTTC. Protein sequence: CASSQGMGYNEQFF.

The CDR3 DNA reads TGTGCCAGCAGTTTTGGCAATCAGCCCCAGCATTTT. Its protein product is CASSFGNQPQHF. The rearrangement joins TRBV27 to TRBJ1-5; D gene ambiguous. Germline-derived CDR1 and CDR2 are MNHEY and SMNVEV (reference sequence). Trimming removed 3 bases from V and 2 bases from J, with 2 bases in between. The CDR3 runs 12 residues.

The rearrangement uses TRBV9 and TRBJ1-2, with D tentatively TRBD1 (6 bases). This CDR3 comprises 12 residues. Deletions cut 4 bases from V and 6 bases from J, with 10 bases between. Germline assignment: CDR1 SGDLS and CDR2 YYNGEE. The CDR3 DNA reads as TGTGCCAGCAGCAGCCGGACAGATGGCTACACCTTC. Protein product: CASSSRTDGYTF.

The genes are TRBV7-9 and TRBJ1-2; 8 positions agree with TRBD1. With V trimmed by 5 bases and J by 13 bases, 18 bases remained unmatched. This CDR3 has 15 amino acids. Germline lookup yields CDR1 SEHNR and CDR2 FQNEAQ (reference sequence). CDR3 sequence (DNA): TGTGCCAGCAGCGAAGACCAGGGGGCGCTGAATATAGCCACCTTC. It is translated as CASSEDQGALNIATF.

The chain employs TRBV9 and TRBJ1-4; no definite D call. This CDR3 spans 16 amino acids. The germline V gene has CDR1 SGDLS and CDR2 YYNGEE. Trimming took 0 bases from V and 0 from J, leaving 9 bases between them. CDR3 sequence (DNA): TGTGCCAGCAGCGTAGGAACGGGTGCAACTAATGAAAAACTGTTTTTT. It is translated as CASSVGTGATNEKLFF.

This chain links TRBV5-1 with TRBJ2-7; 9 bases map to TRBD1. The CDR3 is 14 amino acids. J gave up 3 bases and V 5 bases, and 6 bases lay outside the gene matches. The germline gives CDR1 SGHRS, CDR2 YFSETQ. The CDR3 sequence: CASSRRDRDYEQYF. The CDR3 DNA sequence: TGCGCCAGCAGTCGCCGGGACAGGGACTACGAGCAGTACTTC.